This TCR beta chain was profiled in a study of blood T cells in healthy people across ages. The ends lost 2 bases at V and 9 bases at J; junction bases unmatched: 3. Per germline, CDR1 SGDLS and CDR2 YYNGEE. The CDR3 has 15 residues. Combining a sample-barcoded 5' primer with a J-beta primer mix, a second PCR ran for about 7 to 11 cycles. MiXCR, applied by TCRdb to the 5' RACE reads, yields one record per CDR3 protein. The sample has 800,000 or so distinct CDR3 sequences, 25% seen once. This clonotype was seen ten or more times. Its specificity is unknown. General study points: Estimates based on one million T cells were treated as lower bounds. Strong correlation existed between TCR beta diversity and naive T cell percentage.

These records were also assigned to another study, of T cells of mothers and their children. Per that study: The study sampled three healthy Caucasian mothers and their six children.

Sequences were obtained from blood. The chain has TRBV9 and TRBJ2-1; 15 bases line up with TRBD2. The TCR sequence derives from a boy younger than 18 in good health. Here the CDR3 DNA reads TGTGCCAGCAGCGTCGGACTAGCGGGGGGGATTGAGCAGTTCTTC. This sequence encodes CASSVGLAGGIEQFF.